The 32 T cell receptor beta chains given below trace back to one sample, sequenced in a study of blood T cell repertoires in COVID-19. This table comes from immunoSEQ multiplex PCR, and its TCRdb copy is limited to in-frame clones, with some not included. This table has about 250,000 clones, more than 70% appearing once. Sequenced input: peripheral blood. The receptors were gathered from a man older than 75 with acute or convalescent COVID-19.

The chain employs TRBV14 and TRBJ2-1; D is perhaps TRBD2 (7 bases). CDR1 SGHDN and CDR2 FVKESK come from the germline V gene. This CDR3 has 17 residues. Trimming removed 3 bases from V and 0 bases from J, with 15 bases in between. Here the CDR3 reads CASSHWKGGLSYNEQFF. CDR3 in DNA: TGTGCCAGCAGCCATTGGAAGGGGGGGCTCTCCTACAATGAGCAGTTCTTC.

The chain carries TRBV4-1 and TRBJ2-1; maybe TRBD1 (5 bases). V lost 1 base, J lost 6 bases, and 10 bases lay in between. The germline V gene encodes CDR1 MGHRA and CDR2 YSYEKL. The CDR3 extends over 14 amino acids. The CDR3 region is CASSQVRGGNEQFF. CDR3 DNA sequence: TGCGCCAGCAGCCAAGTTAGGGGTGGCAATGAGCAGTTCTTC.

J is TRBJ1-6 and V is TRBV5-4; unclear D gene. This CDR3 is built from 15 residues. Germline-derived CDR1 and CDR2 are SGHNT and YYREEE (reference sequence). The V gene lost 0 bases and the J gene lost 7 bases, with 11 bases spanning the gap. The CDR3 bases are TGTGCCAGCAGCTTGGATCCAGCGTTAAATTCACCCCTCCACTTT. Encoded protein: CASSLDPALNSPLHF.

This clone has just a few counts. The chain has TRBV5-1 and TRBJ2-3; weak D call: TRBD1 (5 bases). This CDR3 contains 15 residues. Germline lookup yields CDR1 SGHRS and CDR2 YFSETQ. Trimming took 0 bases from V and 6 from J, leaving 14 bases between them. This CDR3 reads CASSLEGRAVDTQYF. CDR3 in DNA: TGCGCCAGCAGCTTGGAGGGCAGGGCCGTCGATACGCAGTATTTT.

The chain has TRBV18 and TRBJ2-5, with D uncertain. From germline, CDR1 is KGHSH and CDR2 LQKENI. Trimming left V 0 bases short and J 4 bases short, with 12 bases between. This CDR3 spans 15 amino acids. This chain's CDR3 is CASSPPRSGLETQYF. As DNA, the CDR3 is TGTGCCAGCTCACCACCGAGGAGTGGCCTAGAGACCCAGTACTTC.

The chain joins TRBV4-1 to TRBJ1-4; TRBD1 agrees at 12 bases. J lost 7 bases, V lost 3 bases, and 9 bases had no gene match. The CDR3 runs to 17 residues. Germline CDR1 MGHRA, CDR2 YSYEKL. The DNA for the CDR3 is TGCGCCAGCAGCCAGGGACAGGGGGCGGTTATTGGTGAAAAACTGTTTTTT. Amino acids: CASSQGQGAVIGEKLFF.

The genes are TRBV19 and TRBJ2-7; D is uncertain. The germline V gene encodes CDR1 LNHDA and CDR2 SQIVND (reference sequence). With 4 bases removed from V and 2 bases from J, the gap between germline ends came to 3 bases. The length of the CDR3 is 11 residues. The CDR3 loop reads CASSRAYEQYF. The CDR3 nucleotides read TGTGCCAGTAGTAGAGCCTACGAGCAGTACTTC.

This clone has only one observation. This rearrangement joins TRBV7-8 to TRBJ1-6; tentatively, D is TRBD1 (6 bases). CDR1 is SGHVS and CDR2 is FQNEAQ in the germline V gene. V was shortened by 1 base and J by 3 bases, with 16 bases between the two germline ends. This CDR3 is built from 18 residues. CDR3 in DNA: TGTGCCAGCAGCTTAGGGGGGAGGGGGAATCGCTATAATTCACCCCTCCACTTT. Its translation: CASSLGGRGNRYNSPLHF. Supplemented by reference TRBV7-8 and TRBJ1-6, the full variable domain reads GAGVSQSPRYKVAKRGQDVALRCDPISGHVSLFWYQQALGQGPEFLTYFQNEAQLDKSGLPSDRFFAERPEGSVSTLKIQRTQQEDSAVYLCASSLGGRGNRYNSPLHFGNGTRLTVT.

J is TRBJ2-1 and V is TRBV28; 7 nucleotides match TRBD2. The V gene's germline CDR1 is MDHEN and CDR2 SYDVKM. The CDR3 spans 15 residues. V lost 5 bases to trimming and J lost 6 bases; unmatched junction nucleotides: 10. The CDR3 bases are TGTGCCAGCAGTCCTCGGAGGGCGGGGGTCAATGAGCAGTTCTTC. Translation gives CASSPRRAGVNEQFF.

CDR3 loop: CASSRILNTQYF. CDR3 DNA sequence: TGTGCCAGCAGCCGAATTCTAAATACGCAGTATTTT. The chain carries TRBV7-9 and TRBJ2-3, with D unclear. This CDR3 contains 12 residues. V gave up 5 bases and J gave up 7 bases, with 10 bases separating them. CDR1 and CDR2 from the germline V gene are SEHNR and FQNEAQ (reference sequence). The full variable domain, with the rest looked up from reference TRBV7-9 and TRBJ2-3, is DTGVSQNPRHKITKRGQNVTFRCDPISEHNRLYWYRQTLGQGPEFLTYFQNEAQLEKSRLLSDRFSAERPKGSFSTLEIQRTEQGDSAMYLCASSRILNTQYFGPGTRLTVL.

This chain links TRBV5-1 with TRBJ2-7, with 9 bases aligning to TRBD1. Germline CDR1 and CDR2: SGHRS and YFSETQ. The V gene end was trimmed by 3 bases and the J gene end by 1 base; junction bases not matched to a gene: 8. The CDR3 runs to 16 residues. The CDR3 nucleotides read TGCGCCAGCAGCTCCCCGGGACAGGGCAATTCCTACGAGCAGTACTTC. The encoded protein is CASSSPGQGNSYEQYF.

V gene TRBV2 combines with J gene TRBJ1-5, with 10 bases matching TRBD1. This CDR3 has 14 amino acids. The ends lost 8 bases at V and 6 bases at J; junction bases unmatched: 7. Germline lookup yields CDR1 SNHLY and CDR2 FYNNEI. The CDR3 loop is CASGRDRGSQPQHF. CDR3 DNA sequence: TGTGCCAGCGGAAGGGACAGGGGCTCTCAGCCCCAGCATTTT.

This clone showed up just a few times. The chain is built from TRBV24-1 and TRBJ1-4; 7 bases align to TRBD1. V gave up 7 bases and J gave up 8 bases; unmatched junction bases: 6. The CDR3 extends over 13 amino acids. In germline, CDR1 is KGHDR, CDR2 SFDVKD. CDR3 sequence (DNA): TGTGCCACCAGAGACAGGGTCGGGGAAAAACTGTTTTTT. Translation gives CATRDRVGEKLFF.

The chain joins TRBV28 to TRBJ1-1; no clear D. The CDR3 has 12 amino acids. V gave up 2 bases and J gave up 10 bases, with 11 bases separating them. Germline lookup yields CDR1 MDHEN and CDR2 SYDVKM. The DNA of the CDR3 is TGTGCCAGCAGTTTAAGTGAGAGTGGAGCTTTCTTT. Translation: CASSLSESGAFF.

The chain carries TRBV5-1 and TRBJ1-2, with D tentatively TRBD1 (5 bases). Trimming stripped 1 base from V and 7 bases from J, with 11 bases between. The CDR3 sequence is 13 residues long. Germline V gene lookup returns CDR1 SGHRS and CDR2 YFSETQ. CDR3: CASSLQGPGGYTF. CDR3 DNA sequence: TGCGCCAGCAGCTTGCAGGGTCCGGGTGGCTACACCTTC.

This clone has just one count. The chain recombines TRBV2 with TRBJ2-1; weak D call: TRBD2 (5 bases). Trimming took off 7 bases at V and 6 bases at J, with 13 bases between the two ends. Germline V gene lookup returns CDR1 SNHLY and CDR2 FYNNEI. The CDR3 covers 13 residues. The CDR3 nucleotides read TGTGCCAGCAAGTTCGAGGGCCCCAATGAGCAGTTCTTC. Amino acid sequence: CASKFEGPNEQFF.

This chain links TRBV3-1 (or the pseudogene TRBV3-2) with TRBJ1-5; no definite D call. V was clipped by 2 bases and J by 9 bases, with 14 bases between them. Per germline, CDR1 LGHDT and CDR2 YNNKEL (reference sequence). This CDR3 is built from 14 residues. The CDR3 bases are TGTGCCAGCAGCCAATCTTGGGCCGTGCCGCCCCAGCATTTT. It translates to CASSQSWAVPPQHF.

This clone was counted a few times. The chain joins TRBV11-2 to TRBJ2-2; the D gene is possibly TRBD2 (5 bases). CDR3 length equals 17 residues. Germline CDR1 is SGHAT and CDR2 is FQNNGV. V was trimmed by 7 bases and J by 3 bases, leaving 21 bases between them. The DNA for the CDR3 is TGTGCCAGCACCGCATCCCTAGCCCCTCGGGACACCGGGGAGCTGTTTTTT. Its protein is CASTASLAPRDTGELFF. Together with reference TRBV11-2 and TRBJ2-2, the CDR3 gives the full variable domain: EAGVAQSPRYKIIEKRQSVAFWCNPISGHATLYWYQQILGQGPKLLIQFQNNGVVDDSQLPKDRFSAERLKGVDSTLKIQPAKLEDSAVYLCASTASLAPRDTGELFFGEGSRLTVL.

The chain has TRBV9 and TRBJ2-2; TRBD2 matches 8 bases. Trimming removed 1 base from V and 6 bases from J; junction bases left unmatched: 17. Germline-derived CDR1 and CDR2 are SGDLS and YYNGEE. This CDR3 spans 19 amino acids. The CDR3 region is CASSVRAHGAGEGPGELFF. For the CDR3, the DNA is TGTGCCAGCAGCGTACGGGCCCATGGAGCGGGAGAGGGACCCGGGGAGCTGTTTTTT.

The chain links TRBV7-9 to TRBJ2-1; TRBD1 aligns across 9 bases. V gave up 6 bases and J gave up 2 bases; unmatched junction bases: 11. This CDR3 has 17 amino acids. Germline V gene lookup returns CDR1 SEHNR and CDR2 FQNEAQ (reference sequence). The CDR3 DNA is TGTGCCAGCAGAAACGAACAGGGGGCGGGACCCTACAATGAGCAGTTCTTC. Amino acid sequence: CASRNEQGAGPYNEQFF.

This chain connects TRBV9 to TRBJ2-7, with 7 positions matching TRBD2. The CDR3 has 15 amino acids. Trimming cost V 4 bases and J 4 bases; bases outside gene matches: 11. Germline V CDR1 and CDR2: SGDLS, YYNGEE. CDR3 bases: TGTGCCAGCAGCCCCTACCAGGGAGGGGAGTACGAGCAGTACTTC. Residues: CASSPYQGGEYEQYF.

The J gene is TRBJ1-1, the V gene TRBV28, with D perhaps TRBD1 (5 bases). The germline CDR1 and CDR2 sequences are MDHEN and SYDVKM. The CDR3 extends over 16 amino acids. The V end lost 2 bases, the J end lost 1 base, and 14 bases lay between the germline ends. CDR3 in amino acids: CASSLGGATANTEAFF. CDR3 sequence (DNA): TGTGCCAGCAGTTTAGGAGGGGCCACCGCGAACACTGAAGCTTTCTTT.

The gene calls are TRBV28 and TRBJ1-2, with D possibly being TRBD1 (5 bases). There are 13 residues in the CDR3. V lost 1 base and J 6 bases, leaving 9 bases between the germline ends. From germline, CDR1 is MDHEN and CDR2 SYDVKM. Here the CDR3 DNA reads TGTGCCAGCAGTTTATTGGGAGGGGATGGCTACACCTTC. This encodes CASSLLGGDGYTF.

Only one count was recorded for this clone. The rearrangement joins TRBV28 to TRBJ2-7, with 12 bases identical to TRBD2. The CDR3 consists of 17 residues. Trimming took 2 bases from V and 4 from J; bases not matched to a gene: 9. Germline V gene lookup returns CDR1 MDHEN and CDR2 SYDVKM. CDR3 sequence (DNA): TGTGCCAGCAGTTTAGGCCTCGGGACTAGCGGGCGGTACGAGCAGTACTTC. Encoded protein: CASSLGLGTSGRYEQYF.

Notes on this clone: Additional DNA sequences in this sample encode the identical CDR3. The chain couples TRBV5-1 to TRBJ1-5; tentatively, D is TRBD1 (5 bases). CDR3 length: 15 residues. V was cut by 0 bases and J by 1 base, with 8 bases left in between. In germline, CDR1 is SGHRS, CDR2 YFSETQ. CDR3 in amino acids: CASSLGGDSNQPQHF. CDR3 bases: TGCGCCAGCAGCTTGGGCGGGGACAGCAATCAGCCCCAGCATTTT.

V and J are TRBV6-1 and TRBJ2-7, with 10 nucleotides matching TRBD1. V shed 3 bases and J 7 bases; nucleotides not matched to a gene: 6. The CDR3 sequence is 14 residues long. From germline, CDR1 is MNHNS and CDR2 SASEGT. CDR3 bases: TGTGCCAGCAGTGAGACAGGGGGCTCTTGGGAGCAGTACTTC. Residues: CASSETGGSWEQYF.

This chain joins TRBV3-1 (or the pseudogene TRBV3-2) and TRBJ1-1; D is possibly TRBD1 (6 bases). V gave up 4 bases and J gave up 4 bases, with 13 bases separating them. The CDR3 is made up of 14 amino acids. Germline-derived CDR1 and CDR2 are LGHDT and YNNKEL (reference sequence). The CDR3 DNA sequence: TGTGCCAGCAGCCCCTCAGGGGCGCCCACTGAAGCTTTCTTT. This codes for CASSPSGAPTEAFF.

This chain links TRBV7-6 with TRBJ2-1, with D uncertain. The ends were cut back, 2 bases at V and 6 bases at J, with 11 bases in the middle. CDR3 length: 14 residues. CDR1 and CDR2 from the germline V gene are SGHVS and FNYEAQ. CDR3 sequence (DNA): TGTGCCAGCAGCTTACTGCCTAGTCGCAATGAGCAGTTCTTC. This translates into CASSLLPSRNEQFF.

The J gene is TRBJ1-2, the V gene TRBV6-6; unclear D gene. Trimming removed 2 bases at V and 5 bases at J, with 6 bases between. The CDR3 contains 12 residues. In germline, CDR1 is MNHNY, CDR2 SVGAGI (reference sequence). CDR3 DNA sequence: TGTGCCAGCAGTTACCCCCTTTATGGCTACACCTTC. Translation gives CASSYPLYGYTF.

This clone has a handful of counts. The chain has TRBV27 and TRBJ1-5, with 12 bases aligning to TRBD1. The trim removed 2 bases at V and 6 bases at J, leaving 11 bases unmatched. The CDR3 is 18 amino acids. CDR1 is MNHEY, CDR2 SMNVEV, per germline (reference sequence). DNA for the CDR3: TGTGCCAGCAGTTTAAGTGGTCGCGGGACAGGGGGCCGTCAGCCCCAGCATTTT. Residues: CASSLSGRGTGGRQPQHF.

This clone was observed a single time. This rearrangement joins TRBV5-5 to TRBJ2-4, with 7 bases matching TRBD2. Germline trimming cut 0 bases from V and 7 bases from J; bases unmatched to any gene: 4. The CDR3 is 14 residues long. Germline V gene sequence: CDR1 SGHKS, CDR2 YYEKEE (reference sequence). CDR3 DNA: TGTGCCAGCAGCTTGGCTGGGGGAGGGAACATTCAGTACTTC. Its protein product is CASSLAGGGNIQYF.

This chain connects TRBV19 to TRBJ2-3; D gene uncertain. The CDR3 runs to 15 residues. Trimming removed 4 bases at V and 0 bases at J, with 11 bases between. Germline V gene sequence: CDR1 LNHDA, CDR2 SQIVND (reference sequence). This CDR3 is CASSKQFSSTDTQYF. Here the CDR3 DNA reads TGTGCCAGTAGTAAACAGTTTTCTAGCACAGATACGCAGTATTTT.